This T cell receptor (beta chain) was profiled in a study of CD8+ T cells in alopecia areata. The CDR3 is made up of 14 amino acids. V was cut by 3 bases and J by 1 base, with 9 bases left in between. The germline gives CDR1 SGHDN, CDR2 FVKESK. RNA, once extracted, was reverse transcribed into cDNA for use as the sequencing template. Sequenced by immunoSEQ multiplex PCR; TCRdb stores in-frame clones only, minus some. This sample carries 200,000 or so clones, 50% to 60% of them seen once, and the ten largest clones take 0.45%. This clone was recorded at least ten times. Lesional scalp punch biopsies and peripheral blood came from alopecia areata patients. Sorting of PBMCs yielded the CD4+ and CD8+ T cells.

The V and J genes are TRBV14 and TRBJ1-1; D gene uncertain. Sequences were derived from CD4+ T cells sorted from blood, sampled at week 0. The receptor was derived from a human donor with alopecia areata. CDR3 sequence: CASSHNWRNTEAFF. As DNA, the CDR3 is TGTGCCAGCAGCCATAATTGGAGGAACACTGAAGCTTTCTTT.